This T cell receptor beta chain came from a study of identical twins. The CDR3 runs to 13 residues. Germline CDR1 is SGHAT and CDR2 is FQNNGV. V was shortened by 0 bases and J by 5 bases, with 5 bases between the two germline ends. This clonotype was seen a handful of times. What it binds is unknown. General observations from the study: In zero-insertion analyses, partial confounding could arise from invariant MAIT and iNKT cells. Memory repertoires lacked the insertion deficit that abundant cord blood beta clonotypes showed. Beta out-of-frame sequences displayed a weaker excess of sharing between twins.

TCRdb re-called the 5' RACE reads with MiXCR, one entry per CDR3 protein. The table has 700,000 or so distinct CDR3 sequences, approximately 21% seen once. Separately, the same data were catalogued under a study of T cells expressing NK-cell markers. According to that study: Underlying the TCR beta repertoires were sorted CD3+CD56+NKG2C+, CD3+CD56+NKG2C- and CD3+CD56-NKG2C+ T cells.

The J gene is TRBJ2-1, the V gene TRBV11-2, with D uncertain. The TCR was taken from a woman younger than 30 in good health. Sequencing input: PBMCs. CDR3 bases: TGTGCCAGCAGCTTAGACCGGAACAATGAGCAGTTCTTC. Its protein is CASSLDRNNEQFF.